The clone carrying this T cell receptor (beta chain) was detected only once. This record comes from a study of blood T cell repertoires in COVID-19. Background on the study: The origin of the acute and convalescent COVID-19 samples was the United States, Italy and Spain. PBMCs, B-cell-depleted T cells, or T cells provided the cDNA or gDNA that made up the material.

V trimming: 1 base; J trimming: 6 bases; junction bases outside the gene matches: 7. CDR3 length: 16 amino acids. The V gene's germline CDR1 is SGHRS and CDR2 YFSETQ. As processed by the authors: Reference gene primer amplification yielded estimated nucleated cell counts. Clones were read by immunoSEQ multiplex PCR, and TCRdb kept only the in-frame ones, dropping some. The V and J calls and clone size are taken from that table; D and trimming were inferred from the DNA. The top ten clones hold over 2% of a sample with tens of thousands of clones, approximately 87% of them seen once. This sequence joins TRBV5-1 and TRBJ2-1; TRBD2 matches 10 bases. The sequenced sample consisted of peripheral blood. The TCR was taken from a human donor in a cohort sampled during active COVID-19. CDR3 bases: TGCGCCAGCAGCTTGTTACTAGCGGGATGGGCCAATGAGCAGTTCTTC. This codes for CASSLLLAGWANEQFF.